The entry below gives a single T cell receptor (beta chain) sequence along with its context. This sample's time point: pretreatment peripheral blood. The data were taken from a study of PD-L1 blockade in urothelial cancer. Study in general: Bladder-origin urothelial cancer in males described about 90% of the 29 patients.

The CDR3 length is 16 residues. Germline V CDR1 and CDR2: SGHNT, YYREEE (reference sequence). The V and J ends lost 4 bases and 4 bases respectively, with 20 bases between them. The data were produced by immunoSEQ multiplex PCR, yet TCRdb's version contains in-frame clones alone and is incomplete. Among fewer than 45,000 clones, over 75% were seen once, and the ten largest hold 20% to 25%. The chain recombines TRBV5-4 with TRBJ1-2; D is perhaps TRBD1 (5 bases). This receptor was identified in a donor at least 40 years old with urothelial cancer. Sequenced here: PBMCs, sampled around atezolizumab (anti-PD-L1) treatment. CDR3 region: CASSLGGSREAYGYTF. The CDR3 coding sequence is TGTGCCAGCAGCCTTGGGGGTTCCCGGGAGGCCTATGGCTACACCTTC.